This T cell receptor (beta chain) appears in the sequencing data of a study of T cell repertoires in cytomegalovirus infection. Across the whole study: Alongside well-studied HLA-B-restricted CMV epitopes, recently identified HLA-C-restricted CMV epitopes were also used. Matching HLA type, along with CMV infection, was indicated by public TCR beta signatures.

Notes on the study in general: In two of eight donors, the top clonotype was HLA-C-restricted CMV-specific. Identification of carriers of CMV plus the relevant HLA was performed using cumulative public TCR beta family frequency.

The sample holds many counts of this clonotype. As yet, its antigen is unknown. This CDR3 is built from 19 residues. V was pared by 7 bases and J by 1 base, with 12 bases of the junction left unmatched. TCRdb reprocessed the reads via MiXCR and lists one record per CDR3 protein. Here the sample spans 100,000 or so distinct CDR3 sequences, approximately 32% being singletons. This receptor was identified in a human donor in good health (CMV status not recorded). Some clones in this sample may be carry-over from other donors' samples. This chain uses TRBV12-3 or TRBV12-4 with TRBJ2-3; 15 bases are a match to TRBD2. Source: CD8+ T cells from cultured PBMCs, taken from culture after CMV antigen stimulation. Here the CDR3 reads CASTPAGLAGGLGTDTQYF. Written as DNA, the CDR3 is TGTGCCAGCACCCCGGCAGGACTAGCGGGGGGGCTGGGCACAGATACGCAGTATTTT.